A single sample gave rise to the 31 T cell receptor beta chains below, sequenced in a study of blood T cell repertoires in COVID-19. Clones were sequenced by immunoSEQ multiplex PCR, and TCRdb holds only the in-frame ones, with some missing. The table has fewer than 400,000 clones, roughly 89% seen once. Sequencing was performed on peripheral blood. The receptors here all came from a woman aged 30 to 39 with COVID-19, enrolled during active disease.

The rearrangement uses TRBV19 and TRBJ1-6; 7 bases are shared with TRBD1. Germline V CDR1 and CDR2: LNHDA, SQIVND (reference sequence). Losses at the gene ends were 6 bases for V and 4 bases for J; bases not matched to a gene: 9. The CDR3 loop spans 16 amino acids. DNA for the CDR3: TGTGCCAGTAGAGGCGATGGGACAGTTTATAATTCACCCCTCCACTTT. Amino acids: CASRGDGTVYNSPLHF.

The V gene is TRBV29-1, the J gene TRBJ2-2; D is possibly TRBD2 (6 bases). Germline CDR1 SQVTM, CDR2 ANQGSEA. The CDR3 consists of 12 residues. V lost 4 bases, J lost 5 bases, and 8 bases lay in between. The CDR3 nucleotides are TGCAGCGTTGGCGGGGCGACCGGGGAGCTGTTTTTT. Protein product: CSVGGATGELFF.

This chain connects TRBV6-5 to TRBJ2-2, with D possibly matching TRBD2 (6 bases). The V end was cut by 3 bases, the J end by 0 bases, with 11 bases between. The length of the CDR3 is 16 residues. Germline V gene data show CDR1 as MNHEY and CDR2 as SVGAGI. The CDR3 DNA sequence: TGTGCCAGCAGTTATTTGTCGGGAGCGAACACCGGGGAGCTGTTTTTT. Translation gives CASSYLSGANTGELFF.

This clone has just a few counts. The V call is TRBV5-1, the J call TRBJ2-7, with 8 bases matching TRBD2. The CDR3 has 14 amino acids. Germline V gene sequence: CDR1 SGHRS, CDR2 YFSETQ. Trimming at V came to 4 bases and at J to 4 bases, leaving 7 bases not matched to a gene. As DNA, the CDR3 is TGCGCCAGCAGCCCTGCGGGGGGAAGGTACGAGCAGTACTTC. Translating it yields CASSPAGGRYEQYF.

The chain recombines TRBV7-2 with TRBJ2-1, with D hard to call. Between the trimmed V and J ends, which lost 5 bases and 6 bases, there was a span of 14 bases. The germline V gene encodes CDR1 SGHTA and CDR2 FQGNSA. The CDR3 length is 14 residues. Here the CDR3 reads CASSLILVSNEQFF. CDR3 nucleotide sequence: TGTGCCAGCAGCCTGATCCTAGTCAGCAATGAGCAGTTCTTC.

The chain employs TRBV10-1 and TRBJ1-1; TRBD1 agrees at 7 bases. V was pared by 8 bases and J by 2 bases, with 5 bases of the junction left unmatched. This CDR3 has 13 amino acids. Germline assignment: CDR1 WNHNN and CDR2 SYGVQD (reference sequence). Written as DNA, the CDR3 is TGCGCCAGCGCAGGACAGGTCAACACTGAAGCTTTCTTT. Translating it yields CASAGQVNTEAFF.

DNA for the CDR3: TGTGCCAGCAGAGGGGAAGGTAGCGGGGATGAGCAGTTCTTC. Amino acid sequence: CASRGEGSGDEQFF. The rearrangement links TRBV6-5 to TRBJ2-1, with 8 bases lining up with TRBD2. V shed 6 bases and J 8 bases; nucleotides not matched to a gene: 9. This CDR3 comprises 14 residues. Germline CDR1 reads MNHEY; CDR2 reads SVGAGI.

In its sample, this clone was seen many times. The rearrangement uses TRBV6-2 or TRBV6-3 and TRBJ1-2; 9 bases are shared with TRBD1. In germline, CDR1 is MNHEY, CDR2 SVGEGT. This CDR3 comprises 15 residues. V dropped 0 bases and J dropped 4; count of bases not matched to a gene: 3. The chain's CDR3 is CASSYSPDRGYGYTF. The CDR3 DNA sequence: TGTGCCAGCAGTTACTCGCCGGACAGGGGCTATGGCTACACCTTC.

V and J are TRBV4-3 and TRBJ2-2; the match to TRBD1 covers 9 bases. Trimming removed 3 bases from V and 2 bases from J; junction bases left unmatched: 4. The germline V gene encodes CDR1 LGHNA and CDR2 YSLEER. The CDR3 is 16 residues long. CDR3 loop: CASSQGTGINTGELFF. CDR3 in DNA: TGCGCCAGCAGCCAGGGGACAGGGATCAACACCGGGGAGCTGTTTTTT.

The V and J genes are TRBV2 and TRBJ1-4; perhaps TRBD1 as D (5 bases). The CDR3 contains 16 residues. Per germline, CDR1 SNHLY and CDR2 FYNNEI. V shed 8 bases and J shed 1 base, with 17 bases lying between them. The CDR3 loop reads CASAAQGLVTNEKLFF. CDR3 coding DNA: TGTGCCAGCGCCGCCCAGGGATTGGTAACTAATGAAAAACTGTTTTTT.

The V call is TRBV7-9, the J call TRBJ1-6; a weak D match, TRBD1 (6 bases). This CDR3 has 14 residues. The ends were cut back, 7 bases at V and 7 bases at J, with 14 bases in the middle. Germline V CDR1 and CDR2: SEHNR, FQNEAQ (reference sequence). CDR3 bases: TGTGCCAGCACCACACAGGGACAAAATTCACCCCTCCACTTT. Amino acid sequence: CASTTQGQNSPLHF. The variable domain in full, completed from reference TRBV7-9 and TRBJ1-6, reads DTGVSQNPRHKITKRGQNVTFRCDPISEHNRLYWYRQTLGQGPEFLTYFQNEAQLEKSRLLSDRFSAERPKGSFSTLEIQRTEQGDSAMYLCASTTQGQNSPLHFGNGTRLTVT.

This chain connects TRBV11-2 to TRBJ2-7; 7 bases align to TRBD1. The CDR3 runs 15 residues. Losses at the gene ends were 4 bases for V and 3 bases for J; bases not matched to a gene: 9. Germline V lookup: CDR1 SGHAT, CDR2 FQNNGV. CDR3 in amino acids: CASSSHEGASYEQYV. The CDR3 region has the DNA TGTGCCAGCAGCTCCCACGAGGGGGCTAGCTACGAGCAGTACGTC.

This chain connects TRBV28 to TRBJ1-6; 8 bases map to TRBD1. Germline CDR1 MDHEN, CDR2 SYDVKM. J gave up 6 bases and V 4 bases, and 2 bases lay outside the gene matches. This CDR3 has 14 residues. CDR3 in amino acids: CASSWTGTNSPLHF. In nucleotides, the CDR3 is TGTGCCAGCAGTTGGACAGGGACTAATTCACCCCTCCACTTT.

This clone was observed a single time. V gene TRBV7-2 combines with J gene TRBJ1-6; 7 bases are a match to TRBD1. Germline lookup yields CDR1 SGHTA and CDR2 FQGNSA. J lost 10 bases, V lost 4 bases, and 7 bases had no gene match. This CDR3 is 14 amino acids long. CDR3 DNA: TGTGCCAGCAGCTGGGCGGGACAGAACTCACCCCTCCACTTT. This translates into CASSWAGQNSPLHF.

The chain recombines TRBV19 with TRBJ2-1, with D possibly being TRBD2 (6 bases). Deletions cut 5 bases from V and 4 bases from J, with 6 bases between. Germline V gene data show CDR1 as LNHDA and CDR2 as SQIVND (reference sequence). The CDR3 is 12 amino acids. CDR3 nucleotides: TGTGCCAGTAGTCGGGGGTACAATGAGCAGTTCTTC. Protein: CASSRGYNEQFF. The variable domain in full, with the rest retrieved from reference TRBV19 and TRBJ2-1, is DGGITQSPKYLFRKEGQNVTLSCEQNLNHDAMYWYRQDPGQGLRLIYYSQIVNDFQKGDIAEGYSVSREKKESFPLTVTSAQKNPTAFYLCASSRGYNEQFFGPGTRLTVL.

The chain links TRBV3-1 (or the pseudogene TRBV3-2) to TRBJ1-1, with TRBD1 as a possible D gene (5 bases). This CDR3 has 13 residues. The V and J ends lost 7 bases and 4 bases respectively, with 13 bases between them. The germline CDR1 and CDR2 sequences are LGHDT and YNNKEL (reference sequence). The chain's CDR3 is CASTSVGGTEAFF. The CDR3, as DNA: TGTGCCAGCACCTCCGTGGGGGGCACTGAAGCTTTCTTT.

V is TRBV7-8 and J is TRBJ1-3, with D perhaps matching TRBD1 (5 bases). Between the trimmed V and J ends, which lost 3 bases and 0 bases, there was a span of 9 bases. Germline V gene sequence: CDR1 SGHVS, CDR2 FQNEAQ. CDR3 size: 15 residues. CDR3 protein: CASSLQGLSGNTIYF. In DNA form, the CDR3 reads TGTGCCAGCAGCTTGCAGGGACTCTCTGGAAACACCATATATTTT.

The V call is TRBV27, the J call TRBJ1-2; 8 bases match TRBD1. V lost 8 bases and J lost 6; bases outside the gene matches: 8. CDR1 is MNHEY, CDR2 SMNVEV, per germline (reference sequence). CDR3 length: 13 amino acids. DNA for the CDR3: TGTGCCAGCTCCAACGACAGGGGCCATGGCTACACCTTC. It codes for CASSNDRGHGYTF.

The rearrangement uses TRBV5-8 and TRBJ1-5, with TRBD1 matching over 10 bases. V lost 0 bases, J lost 1 base, and 1 base stayed unmatched. This CDR3 is 16 amino acids long. Germline CDR1 and CDR2: SGHTS and YDEGEE. This CDR3 is CASSLGTGGSNQPQHF. CDR3 sequence (DNA): TGTGCCAGCAGCTTGGGGACAGGGGGAAGCAATCAGCCCCAGCATTTT.

The chain has TRBV7-2 and TRBJ2-5; the match to TRBD2 covers 12 bases. Germline CDR1 reads SGHTA; CDR2 reads FQGNSA. Trimming at V came to 3 bases and at J to 5 bases, leaving 13 bases not matched to a gene. The CDR3 contains 18 residues. In DNA form, the CDR3 reads TGTGCCAGCAGCTTGACTAGCGGGGGAATAAACTTAAGGGAGACCCAGTACTTC. Amino acids: CASSLTSGGINLRETQYF.

The V gene is TRBV2, the J gene TRBJ2-7, with D uncertain. Germline V gene lookup returns CDR1 SNHLY and CDR2 FYNNEI. The CDR3 is 15 residues long. Trimming took 8 bases from V and 2 from J, leaving 19 bases between them. CDR3 amino acids: CASFGALWQPYEQYV. The CDR3 DNA sequence: TGTGCCAGCTTCGGAGCTTTATGGCAGCCCTACGAGCAGTACGTC.

This rearrangement joins TRBV29-1 to TRBJ1-2, with 9 bases lining up with TRBD1. The germline V gene encodes CDR1 SQVTM and CDR2 ANQGSEA. The CDR3 is 13 amino acids. With 5 bases clipped from V and 6 bases from J, the junction kept 7 bases outside the gene matches. The chain's CDR3 is CSVKGQGDDGYTF. The CDR3 bases are TGCAGCGTTAAGGGACAGGGCGACGATGGCTACACCTTC.

V is TRBV3-1 (or the pseudogene TRBV3-2) and J is TRBJ2-1; unclear D gene. Germline V gives CDR1 LGHDT, CDR2 YNNKEL (reference sequence). The V and J ends lost 1 base and 15 bases respectively, with 10 bases between them. The CDR3 is made up of 11 amino acids. CDR3 sequence (DNA): TGTGCCAGCAGCCAAGGCTCAGCGTCGTTCTTC. Translation gives CASSQGSASFF.

The chain's CDR3 is CASSLKRDRGSYGYTF. The CDR3 DNA follows: TGTGCCAGCAGCTTAAAGCGGGACAGGGGAAGCTATGGCTACACCTTC. J is TRBJ1-2 and V is TRBV7-8, with TRBD1 identical over 10 bases. V was pared by 2 bases and J by 4 bases, with 7 bases of the junction left unmatched. CDR1 and CDR2 from the germline V gene are SGHVS and FQNEAQ. The CDR3 is 16 residues long.

The chain recombines TRBV7-3 with TRBJ2-3, with 7 bases matching TRBD2. CDR3 size: 15 residues. CDR1 and CDR2 from the germline V gene are SGHTA and FQGTGA. J was trimmed by 2 bases and V by 5 bases; bases with no gene match: 7. CDR3 residues: CASSPGTINTDTQYF. The CDR3 DNA reads as TGTGCCAGCAGCCCAGGGACTATAAACACAGATACGCAGTATTTT.

The genes are TRBV19 and TRBJ1-1, with D perhaps matching TRBD1 (6 bases). Germline lookup yields CDR1 LNHDA and CDR2 SQIVND (reference sequence). V lost 2 bases and J 5 bases, leaving 21 bases between the germline ends. This CDR3 has 17 amino acids. The CDR3 here is CASSITPRGGRSTEAFF. In DNA form, the CDR3 reads TGTGCCAGTAGTATAACCCCCCGCGGGGGGCGAAGTACTGAAGCTTTCTTT.

The chain uses TRBV11-3 and TRBJ1-6; perhaps TRBD1 as D (5 bases). This CDR3 has 13 residues. Germline lookup yields CDR1 SGHNT and CDR2 YENEEA. Between the trimmed V and J ends, which lost 4 bases and 7 bases, there was a span of 8 bases. CDR3 in DNA: TGTGCCAGCAGCTCCAGGACAAATTCACCCCTCCACTTT. Its translation: CASSSRTNSPLHF.

The rearrangement joins TRBV2 to TRBJ1-3, with a tentative D call TRBD1 (5 bases). Trimming pared 1 base from V and 0 bases from J, leaving 13 bases between. The CDR3 loop spans 17 amino acids. From germline, CDR1 is SNHLY and CDR2 FYNNEI. CDR3 nucleotides: TGTGCCAGCAGTGAAGAAGGGGAATATTACTCTGGAAACACCATATATTTT. Protein product: CASSEEGEYYSGNTIYF.

This clone has a handful of counts. This chain connects TRBV4-1 to TRBJ1-2, with D hard to call. Trimming stripped 1 base from V and 8 bases from J, with 17 bases between. Germline assignment: CDR1 MGHRA and CDR2 YSYEKL. The CDR3 has 15 residues. The CDR3 loop is CASSQGVVWAKGYTF. In nucleotides, the CDR3 is TGCGCCAGCAGCCAAGGGGTTGTGTGGGCGAAGGGCTACACCTTC.

J is TRBJ1-2 and V is TRBV3-1 (or the pseudogene TRBV3-2); maybe TRBD1 (5 bases). Germline V CDR1 and CDR2: LGHDT, YNNKEL (reference sequence). V was clipped by 3 bases and J by 6 bases, with 11 bases between them. The CDR3 loop spans 13 amino acids. This CDR3 reads CASSQDILDGYTF. CDR3 nucleotide sequence: TGTGCCAGCAGCCAGGACATATTGGATGGCTACACCTTC.

V and J are TRBV2 and TRBJ1-2; D is unclear. The V end lost 4 bases, the J end lost 4 bases, and 13 bases lay between the germline ends. The CDR3 is 14 amino acids. From germline, CDR1 is SNHLY and CDR2 FYNNEI. The CDR3 is CASSVVGLLYGYTF. CDR3 DNA: TGTGCCAGCAGTGTCGTTGGACTACTCTATGGCTACACCTTC.